The present T cell receptor (beta chain) was sequenced within a study of beta chain features in type 1 diabetes. Study-wide results and limits: VDJ junctions from patients with type 1 diabetes contained fewer insertions and more deletions.

Notes on this clone: The antigen remains unidentified.

Purity exceeded 98% in all sorted populations. The isolated RNA, all of it, was reverse transcribed, so expressed TCRB transcripts were what got sequenced. The data were produced by immunoSEQ multiplex PCR, yet TCRdb's version contains in-frame clones alone and is incomplete. The data show 140,000 or so clones, more than 9% seen once. The receptor's source is a man in his late teens or twenties in good health. Sequencing was carried out using naive CD4+ T cells from blood.

The CDR3 reads CASSQGTVIYGYTF. The CDR3 DNA sequence: TGTGCCAGCAGCCAGGGGACAGTCATCTATGGCTACACCTTC. The chain employs TRBV2 and TRBJ1-2; 7 bases match TRBD1. This CDR3 has 14 residues. With V trimmed by 6 bases and J by 4 bases, 8 bases remained unmatched. CDR1 and CDR2 (germline): SNHLY, FYNNEI.